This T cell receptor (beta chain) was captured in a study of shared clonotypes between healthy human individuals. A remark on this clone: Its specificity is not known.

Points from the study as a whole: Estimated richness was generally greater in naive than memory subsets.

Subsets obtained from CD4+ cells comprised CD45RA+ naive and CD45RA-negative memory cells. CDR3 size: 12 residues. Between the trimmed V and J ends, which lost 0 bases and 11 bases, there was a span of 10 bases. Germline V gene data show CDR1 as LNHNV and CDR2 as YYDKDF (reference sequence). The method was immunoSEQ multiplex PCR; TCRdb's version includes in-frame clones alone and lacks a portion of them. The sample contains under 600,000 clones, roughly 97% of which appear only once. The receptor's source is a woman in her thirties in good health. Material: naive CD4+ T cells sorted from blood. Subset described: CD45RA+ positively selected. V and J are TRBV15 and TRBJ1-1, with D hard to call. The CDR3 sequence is CATSRDLRRAFF. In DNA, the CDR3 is TGTGCCACCAGCAGAGACCTCCGGCGGGCTTTCTTT.